Presented here are 14 T cell receptor beta chains from one specimen sequenced in a study of circulating CD8 cells and anti-PD-1 response in melanoma. Four subsets defined by PD-1 and/or TIGIT were sorted from live CD3+CD8+TCRalphabeta+ cells. The QIAseq Immune Repertoire TCR panel built the libraries from roughly 16 ng of total RNA. TCRdb analysed the reads with MiXCR anew, one entry per CDR3 protein. The sample carries roughly 320 distinct CDR3 sequences, 9.5% to 15% recorded once. Material: CD8+ T cells from PBMCs, obtained at baseline or after one month of anti-PD-1 therapy (not recorded which). Receptors originate from a human donor with melanoma.

By share, this clonotype counts as large. This CDR3 is CAISESRYLSSYEQYF. CDR3 in DNA: TGTGCCATCAGTGAGTCTCGCTACTTATCCTCCTACGAGCAGTACTTC. This chain connects TRBV10-3 to TRBJ2-7, with D unclear. V lost 0 bases, J lost 0 bases, and 12 bases lay in between. The CDR3 runs to 16 residues. Germline loops: CDR1 ENHRY, CDR2 SYGVKD.

Relative to its sample, this clonotype is large. This chain connects TRBV6-6 to TRBJ1-5; D is unresolved. The V gene's germline CDR1 is MNHNY and CDR2 SVGAGI (reference sequence). The V end was cut by 5 bases, the J end by 7 bases, with 21 bases between. This CDR3 region has 16 residues. CDR3 nucleotides: TGTGCCAGCAGTCACCCAGCCAACCTCCTCGGACAGCCCCAGCATTTT. As protein: CASSHPANLLGQPQHF.

By share of the sample, this clonotype is large. J is TRBJ2-7 and V is TRBV7-6; D perhaps matches TRBD2 (5 bases). The CDR3 has 14 amino acids. CDR1 SGHVS and CDR2 FNYEAQ come from the germline V gene. V shed 4 bases and J shed 2 bases, with 12 bases lying between them. The chain's CDR3 is CASSSLASPYEQYF. The CDR3 region has the DNA TGTGCCAGCAGCTCCCTAGCCTCCCCCTACGAGCAGTACTTC.

By sample share, this clonotype is hyperexpanded. V gene TRBV2 combines with J gene TRBJ2-5; possible D gene TRBD2, 6 bases. This CDR3 comprises 15 residues. Germline-derived CDR1 and CDR2 are SNHLY and FYNNEI. V was pared by 3 bases and J by 5 bases, with 16 bases between. The CDR3: CASSDPDYGGETQYF. In DNA, the CDR3 is TGTGCCAGCAGTGACCCGGATTATGGAGGGGAGACCCAGTACTTC.

This clonotype was counted a few times. Since the CDR3 does not end with the conserved phenylalanine or tryptophan, this likely comes from a read error. The J gene is TRBJ2-7, the V gene TRBV2; 7 bases map to TRBD1. The ends lost 8 bases at V and 5 bases at J; junction bases unmatched: 12. Germline CDR1 SNHLY, CDR2 FYNNEI. The CDR3 spans 14 residues. This CDR3 is CASDIMTGKNEQYS. For the CDR3, the DNA is TGTGCCAGCGATATAATGACAGGGAAGAACGAGCAGTACTCC.

By share, this clonotype ranks as large. The genes are TRBV5-6 and TRBJ2-1, with 8 bases fitting TRBD1. Germline V gene data show CDR1 as SGHDT and CDR2 as YYEEEE. Trimming took 4 bases from V and 6 from J; bases not matched to a gene: 3. The CDR3 covers 13 residues. The chain's CDR3 is CASSPQGANEQFF. The CDR3 DNA sequence: TGTGCCAGCAGCCCTCAGGGGGCCAATGAGCAGTTCTTC. The full variable domain, its missing parts supplied by reference TRBV5-6 and TRBJ2-1, is DAGVTQSPTHLIKTRGQQVTLRCSPKSGHDTVSWYQQALGQGPQFIFQYYEEEERQRGNFPDRFSGHQFPNYSSELNVNALLLGDSALYLCASSPQGANEQFFGPGTRLTVL.

In its sample, this clonotype is large. This sequence joins TRBV30 and TRBJ1-2; a weak D match, TRBD1 (5 bases). CDR1 GTSNPN and CDR2 SVGIG come from the germline V gene (reference sequence). This CDR3 spans 12 amino acids. With 4 bases removed from V and 8 bases from J, the gap between germline ends came to 14 bases. CDR3 sequence reads: CAWTIDREGYTF. The CDR3 bases are TGTGCCTGGACCATTGACAGAGAGGGCTACACCTTC.

This clonotype is labeled medium-sized (0.01 to 0.1%). A read error is possible here, since a much larger clone lies one base away. The rearrangement uses TRBV4-1 and TRBJ2-1; no clear D. The ends were cut back, 0 bases at V and 9 bases at J, with 12 bases in the middle. The germline CDR1 and CDR2 sequences are MGHRA and YSYEKL. The length of the CDR3 is 14 residues. The CDR3 loop reads CASSQEVTDIEQFF. CDR3 DNA: TGCGCCAGCAGCCAAGAAGTCACAGACATTGAGCAGTTCTTC.

By share of the sample, this clonotype is large. The rearrangement uses TRBV29-1 and TRBJ2-5; D might be TRBD2 (5 bases). From germline, CDR1 is SQVTM and CDR2 ANQGSEA. The CDR3 has 15 residues. With 2 bases removed from V and 2 bases from J, the gap between germline ends came to 15 bases. CDR3 protein: CSVEKLVSSQETQYF. CDR3 coding DNA: TGCAGCGTTGAAAAACTAGTATCCTCTCAAGAGACCCAGTACTTC.

Sample share makes this clonotype large (0.1 to 1%). The chain has TRBV20-1 and TRBJ2-7; D may be TRBD2 (5 bases). The CDR3 extends over 12 amino acids. Germline V gives CDR1 DFQATT, CDR2 SNEGSKA (reference sequence). The ends were cut back, 0 bases at V and 9 bases at J, with 12 bases in the middle. For the CDR3, the DNA is TGCAGTGCTAGAGATCTGGGAGAAGGGCAGTACTTC. Translated: CSARDLGEGQYF.

This clonotype is termed large. The chain combines TRBV29-1 with TRBJ1-1; D unclear. Germline V lookup: CDR1 SQVTM, CDR2 ANQGSEA. The CDR3 runs 13 residues. V lost 8 bases and J lost 5, with 18 bases in between. CDR3 amino acids: CSIISPWGTEAFF. Written as DNA, the CDR3 is TGCAGCATAATCTCCCCATGGGGTACTGAAGCTTTCTTT.

This clonotype is judged large. The chain recombines TRBV2 with TRBJ1-2; D is perhaps TRBD1 (6 bases). This CDR3 has 12 amino acids. CDR1 SNHLY and CDR2 FYNNEI come from the germline V gene. The germline V and J ends were trimmed by 4 bases and 6 bases, with 9 bases remaining between them. DNA of the CDR3: TGTGCCAGCAGTGCCGCAGGGGATGGCTACACCTTC. Its protein is CASSAAGDGYTF.

Details on this clonotype: The junction departs from germline at one end; a sequencing error may be responsible. J is TRBJ2-7 and V is TRBV4-3; 10 positions match TRBD1. Germline-derived CDR1 and CDR2 are LGHNA and YSLEER. The CDR3 consists of 16 residues. This chain's CDR3 is CAGSFSGTGESYERYF. CDR3 nucleotides: TGCGCCGGCAGCTTCAGCGGGACAGGGGAGTCCTACGAGCGGTACTTC.

This clonotype qualifies as large. The chain couples TRBV20-1 to TRBJ2-3; no clear D gene. V was pared by 0 bases and J by 6 bases, with 7 bases between. The CDR3 runs 12 residues. CDR1 and CDR2 from the germline V gene are DFQATT and SNEGSKA (reference sequence). The CDR3 sequence is CSARDGLDTQYF. CDR3 nucleotide sequence: TGCAGTGCTAGAGATGGCTTGGATACGCAGTATTTT.